The clone carrying this TCR beta chain was seen many times. The treatment: PENTA 11 planned treatment interruption arm or continuous ART arm. Naive CD4+ CD45RA+ CD45RO- T cells were sorted from thawed PBMCs. The data were taken from a study of HIV-infected children after antiretroviral therapy interruption. Turning to the study itself: Children were on planned treatment interruption or continuous treatment. Interruption-arm samples span weeks 0, 12, interruption end (24 or 48), and about 3 years post-study. Recorded EBV and CMV exposure existed for most children.

Trimming took 9 bases from V and 9 from J, leaving 21 bases between them. The germline V gene has CDR1 LNHDA and CDR2 SQIVND (reference sequence). The CDR3 consists of 14 residues. Unique molecular identifiers were included in an RNA-based 3' RACE TCR library. TCRdb reprocessed the 3' RACE reads via MiXCR and lists one record per CDR3 protein. The data contain tens of thousands of distinct CDR3 sequences, approximately 4.3% of them singletons. This chain joins TRBV19 and TRBJ2-1; D may be TRBD1 (6 bases). The clonotype comes from a pool of human donors with HIV. This specimen consisted of CD45RA+ CD4+ T cells from PBMCs, pooled from several time points, obtained from a donor given antiretroviral therapy, either interrupted or continuous. Subset described: naive CD4+ CD45RA+ CD45RO- T cells. The CDR3 DNA follows: TGTGCCAGCAGCCCTGGACAGAACTATGCTGAGCAGTTCTTC. As protein: CASSPGQNYAEQFF. The full variable domain, with the rest looked up from reference TRBV19 and TRBJ2-1, is DGGITQSPKYLFRKEGQNVTLSCEQNLNHDAMYWYRQDPGQGLRLIYYSQIVNDFQKGDIAEGYSVSREKKESFPLTVTSAQKNPTAFYLCASSPGQNYAEQFFGPGTRLTVL.